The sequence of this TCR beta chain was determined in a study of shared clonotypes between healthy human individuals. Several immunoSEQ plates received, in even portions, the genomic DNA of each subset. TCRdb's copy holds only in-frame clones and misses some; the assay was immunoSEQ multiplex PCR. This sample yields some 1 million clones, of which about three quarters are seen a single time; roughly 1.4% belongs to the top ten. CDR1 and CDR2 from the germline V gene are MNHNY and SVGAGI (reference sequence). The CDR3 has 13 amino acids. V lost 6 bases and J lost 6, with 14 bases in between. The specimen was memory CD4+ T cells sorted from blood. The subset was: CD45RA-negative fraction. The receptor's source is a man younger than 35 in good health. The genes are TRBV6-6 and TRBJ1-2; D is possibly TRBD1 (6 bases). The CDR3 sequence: CASSLDHRDGYTF. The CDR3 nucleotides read TGTGCCAGCAGCCTAGACCACAGGGATGGCTACACCTTC.